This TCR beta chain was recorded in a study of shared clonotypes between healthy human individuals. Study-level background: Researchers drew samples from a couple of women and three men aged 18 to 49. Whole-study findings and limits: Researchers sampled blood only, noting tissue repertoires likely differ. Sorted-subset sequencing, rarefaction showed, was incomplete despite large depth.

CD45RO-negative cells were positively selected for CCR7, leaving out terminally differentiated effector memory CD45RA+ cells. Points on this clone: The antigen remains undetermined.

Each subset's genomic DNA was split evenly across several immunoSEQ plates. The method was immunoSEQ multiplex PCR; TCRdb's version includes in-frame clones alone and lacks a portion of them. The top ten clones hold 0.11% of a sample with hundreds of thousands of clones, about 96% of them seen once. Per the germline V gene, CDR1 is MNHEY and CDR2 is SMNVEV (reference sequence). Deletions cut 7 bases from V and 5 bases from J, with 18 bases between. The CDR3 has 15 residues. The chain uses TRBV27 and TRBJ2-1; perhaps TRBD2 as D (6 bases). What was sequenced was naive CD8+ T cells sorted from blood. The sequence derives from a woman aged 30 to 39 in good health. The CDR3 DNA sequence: TGTGCCAGCAACAATATCCGCGGGAACAACAATGAGCAGTTCTTC. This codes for CASNNIRGNNNEQFF.